The table lists the clone carrying this TCR beta chain with a count of one. What it recognizes is unknown. The record originates from a study of CD4+ T cells in melanoma. Measured with immunoSEQ multiplex PCR; TCRdb has only the in-frame clones, and not every one. The sample consists of roughly 52,000 clones, approximately 74% of them appearing once. Study results and caveats: Diverse differentiation states were reported for melanoma neoantigen-specific CD4+ T cells.

Germline CDR1 MGHRA, CDR2 YSYEKL. The J segment lost 7 bases and the V segment lost 4 bases, leaving 4 bases of the junction unmatched. This CDR3 is built from 15 residues. The TCR originated in a human donor with melanoma. Sequenced sample: tumor tissue. The chain carries TRBV4-1 and TRBJ2-2; 12 positions agree with TRBD1. CDR3 sequence (DNA): TGCGCCAGCAGCCGCGGGACAGGGGGCGGCGGGGAGCTGTTTTTT. The encoded protein is CASSRGTGGGGELFF.